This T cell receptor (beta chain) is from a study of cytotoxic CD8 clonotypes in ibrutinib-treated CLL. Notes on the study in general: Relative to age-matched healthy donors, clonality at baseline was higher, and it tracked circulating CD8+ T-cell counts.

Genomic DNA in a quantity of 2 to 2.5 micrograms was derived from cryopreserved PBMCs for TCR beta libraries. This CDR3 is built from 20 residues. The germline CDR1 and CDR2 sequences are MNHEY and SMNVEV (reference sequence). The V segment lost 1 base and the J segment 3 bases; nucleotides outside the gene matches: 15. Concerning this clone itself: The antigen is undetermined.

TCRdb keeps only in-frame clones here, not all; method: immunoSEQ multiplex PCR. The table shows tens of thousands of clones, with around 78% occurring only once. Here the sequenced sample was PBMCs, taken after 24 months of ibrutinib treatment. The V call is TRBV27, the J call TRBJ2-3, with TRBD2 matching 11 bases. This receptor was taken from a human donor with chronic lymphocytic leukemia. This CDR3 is CASSLFSPQGASGRTDTQYF. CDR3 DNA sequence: TGTGCCAGCAGTTTATTCTCCCCCCAGGGTGCTAGCGGGAGGACAGATACGCAGTATTTT.